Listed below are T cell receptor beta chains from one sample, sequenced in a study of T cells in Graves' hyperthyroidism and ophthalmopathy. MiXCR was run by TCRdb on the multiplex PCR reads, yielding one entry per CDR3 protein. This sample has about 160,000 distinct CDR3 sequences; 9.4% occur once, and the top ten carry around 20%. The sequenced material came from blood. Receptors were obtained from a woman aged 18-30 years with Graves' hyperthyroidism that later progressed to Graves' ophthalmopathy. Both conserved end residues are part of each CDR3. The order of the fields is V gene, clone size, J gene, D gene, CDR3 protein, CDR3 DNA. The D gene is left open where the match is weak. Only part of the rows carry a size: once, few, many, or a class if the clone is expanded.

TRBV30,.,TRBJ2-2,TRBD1,CAWSPTGGPGELFF,TGTGCCTGGAGTCCCACAGGGGGACCCGGGGAGCTGTTTTTT
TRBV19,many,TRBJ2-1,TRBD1,CASSIGQGYNEQFF,TGTGCCAGTAGTATTGGACAGGGCTACAATGAGCAGTTCTTC
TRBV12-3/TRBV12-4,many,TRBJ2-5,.,CASSPGFFETQYF,TGTGCCAGCAGCCCCGGGTTTTTCGAGACCCAGTACTTC
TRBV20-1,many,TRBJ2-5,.,CSVLGGNQETQYF,TGCAGTGTACTCGGGGGAAACCAAGAGACCCAGTACTTC
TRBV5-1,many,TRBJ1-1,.,CASSLWGAPEAFF,TGCGCCAGCAGCTTGTGGGGGGCCCCTGAAGCTTTCTTT
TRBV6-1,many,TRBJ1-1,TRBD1,CASSQRGQTTEAFF,TGTGCCAGCAGTCAGAGGGGACAGACCACTGAAGCTTTCTTT
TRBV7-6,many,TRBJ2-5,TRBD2,CASSPPGLELQETQYF,TGTGCCAGCAGTCCACCCGGACTAGAGTTACAAGAGACCCAGTACTTC
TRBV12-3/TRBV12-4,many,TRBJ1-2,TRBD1,CASSKGTGVGYTF,TGTGCCAGCAGTAAAGGGACAGGGGTCGGCTACACCTTC
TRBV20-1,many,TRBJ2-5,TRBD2,CSARDGTSIPGTQYF,TGCAGTGCTAGAGATGGGACTAGCATCCCGGGGACCCAGTACTTC
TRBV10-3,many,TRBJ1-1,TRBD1,CAISRPPGTAGGGTEAFF,TGTGCCATCAGTCGCCCACCCGGGACAGCGGGAGGGGGCACTGAAGCTTTCTTT
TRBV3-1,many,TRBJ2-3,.,CASSQGPNTQYF,TGTGCCAGCAGCCAAGGACCCAATACGCAGTATTTT
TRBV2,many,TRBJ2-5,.,CASSDRAWVGETQYF,TGTGCCAGCAGTGACAGGGCCTGGGTTGGCGAGACCCAGTACTTC
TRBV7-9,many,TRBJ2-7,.,CASSTDRDISYEQYF,TGTGCCAGCAGCACTGACCGGGACATCTCCTACGAGCAGTACTTC
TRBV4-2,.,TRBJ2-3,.,CASSQAVSGGVRTDTQYF,TGTGCCAGCAGCCAAGCGGTCAGTGGCGGGGTGCGCACAGATACGCAGTATTTT
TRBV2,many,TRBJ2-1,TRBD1,CASSADRDRSYNEQFF,TGTGCCAGCAGTGCCGACAGGGACCGGTCCTACAATGAGCAGTTCTTC
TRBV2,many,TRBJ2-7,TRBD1,CASRTDRAPTYEQYF,TGTGCCAGCAGAACGGACAGGGCGCCCACCTACGAGCAGTACTTC
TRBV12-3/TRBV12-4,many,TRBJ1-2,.,CASSFRNDYGYTF,TGTGCCAGCAGTTTCCGGAACGACTATGGCTACACCTTC
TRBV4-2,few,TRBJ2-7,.,CASSQDVRRRGEQYF,TGTGCCAGCAGCCAAGATGTCCGGCGGCGAGGCGAGCAGTACTTC
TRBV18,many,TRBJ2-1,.,CASSPPMGNEQFF,TGTGCCAGCTCACCACCGATGGGCAATGAGCAGTTCTTC
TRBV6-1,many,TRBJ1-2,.,CATKRDGNYGYTF,TGTGCCACCAAGCGGGACGGCAACTATGGCTACACCTTC
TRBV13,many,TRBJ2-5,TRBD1,CASSLAGQGEETQYF,TGTGCCAGCAGCTTAGCGGGACAGGGGGAAGAGACCCAGTACTTC
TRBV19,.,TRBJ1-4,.,CASSISQTVTSGKLFF,TGTGCCAGTAGTATAAGTCAGACAGTAACTTCGGGGAAACTGTTTTTT
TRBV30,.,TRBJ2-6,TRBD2,CAWSKPRTSGRVSGANVLTF,TGTGCCTGGAGTAAACCTAGGACTAGCGGGAGAGTTTCTGGGGCCAACGTCCTGACTTTC
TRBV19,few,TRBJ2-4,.,CASSMGSPRPGEAKNIQYF,TGTGCCAGTAGTATGGGATCACCGCGCCCAGGGGAGGCCAAAAACATTCAGTACTTC
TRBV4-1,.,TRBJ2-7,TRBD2,CASSQDLTSPYEQYF,TGCGCCAGCAGCCAAGATTTGACTAGCCCCTACGAGCAGTACTTC
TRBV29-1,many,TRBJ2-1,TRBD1,CSVLYLTGGEQFF,TGCAGCGTTCTCTATTTAACAGGGGGTGAGCAGTTCTTC